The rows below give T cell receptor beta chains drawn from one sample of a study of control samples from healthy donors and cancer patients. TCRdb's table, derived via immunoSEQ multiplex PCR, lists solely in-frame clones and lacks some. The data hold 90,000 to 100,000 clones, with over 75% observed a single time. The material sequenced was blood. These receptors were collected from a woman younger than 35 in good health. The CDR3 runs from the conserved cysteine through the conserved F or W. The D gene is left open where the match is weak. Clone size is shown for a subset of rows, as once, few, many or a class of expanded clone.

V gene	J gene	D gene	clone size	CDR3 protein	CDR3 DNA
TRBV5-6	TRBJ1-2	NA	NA	CASSQGLDSYGYTF	TGTGCCAGCAGCCAGGGCCTGGATTCCTATGGCTACACCTTC
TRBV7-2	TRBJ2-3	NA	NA	CASSFSRAADTQYF	TGTGCCAGCAGCTTTAGTCGAGCGGCAGATACGCAGTATTTT
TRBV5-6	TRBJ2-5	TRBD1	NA	CASSLAGTGVSQETQYF	TGTGCCAGCAGCTTGGCCGGGACAGGGGTTTCGCAAGAGACCCAGTACTTC
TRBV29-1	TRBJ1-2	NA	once	CSVEDPQGDYGYTF	TGCAGCGTTGAAGATCCACAGGGAGACTATGGCTACACCTTC
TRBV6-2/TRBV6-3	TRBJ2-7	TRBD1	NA	CASSYFLRQGRGEQYF	TGTGCCAGCAGTTACTTCCTACGACAGGGGAGAGGCGAGCAGTACTTC
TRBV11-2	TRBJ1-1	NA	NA	CASSLQGRWGTEAFF	TGTGCCAGCAGCTTACAAGGCCGATGGGGCACTGAAGCTTTCTTT
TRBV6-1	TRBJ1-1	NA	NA	CASSEDRAAEAFF	TGTGCCAGCAGTGAAGACAGGGCTGCTGAAGCTTTCTTT
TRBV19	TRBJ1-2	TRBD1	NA	CASSTTGQGANYGYTF	TGTGCCAGTAGTACAACAGGACAGGGGGCGAACTATGGCTACACCTTC
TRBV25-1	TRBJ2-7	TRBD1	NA	CASSGRDRVVREQYF	TGTGCCAGCAGTGGCCGGGACAGGGTAGTGAGGGAGCAGTACTTC
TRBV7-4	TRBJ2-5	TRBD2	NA	CASSPGGGRETQYF	TGTGCCAGCAGCCCTGGGGGAGGGAGGGAGACCCAGTACTTC
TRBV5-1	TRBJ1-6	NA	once	CASSLEGDRNSPLHF	TGCGCCAGCAGCTTGGAAGGGGACCGAAATTCACCCCTCCACTTT
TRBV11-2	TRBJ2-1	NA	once	CASSQTIPRNEQFF	TGTGCCAGCAGCCAAACGATCCCTAGGAATGAGCAGTTCTTC
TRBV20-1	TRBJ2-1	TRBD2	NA	CSASYSGVLVGYNEQFF	TGCAGTGCTAGTTATAGCGGGGTTTTAGTCGGCTACAATGAGCAGTTCTTC
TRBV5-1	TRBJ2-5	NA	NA	CASSLASVVWETQYF	TGCGCCAGCAGCTTGGCGAGCGTCGTGTGGGAGACCCAGTACTTC
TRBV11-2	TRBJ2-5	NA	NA	CASSPTLGQTIGTQYF	TGTGCCAGCAGCCCTACACTTGGACAGACCATAGGGACCCAGTACTTC
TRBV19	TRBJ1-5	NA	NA	CASSPQFRNQPQHF	TGTGCCAGTAGTCCACAGTTTCGCAATCAGCCCCAGCATTTT
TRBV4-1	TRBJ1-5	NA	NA	CASSQGSSQPQHF	TGCGCCAGCAGCCAAGGATCATCTCAGCCCCAGCATTTT
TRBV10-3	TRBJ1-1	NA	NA	CAISGQNTEAFF	TGTGCCATCAGTGGACAGAACACTGAAGCTTTCTTT
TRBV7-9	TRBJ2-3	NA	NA	CASSLAGGRNTQYF	TGTGCCAGCAGCTTAGCGGGGGGAAGAAATACGCAGTATTTT
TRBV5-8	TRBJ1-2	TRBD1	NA	CASSLETGVPYGYTF	TGTGCCAGCAGCTTGGAGACAGGGGTTCCCTATGGCTACACCTTC